The source of this TCR beta chain is a study of vaccination and CD4 T cells after COVID-19. As for treatment: roughly nine-day PBMC culture with coronavirus spike peptide pools or control peptides (ViraFEST assay). With the Oncomine TCR Beta short-read assay, DNA from cultured CD4+ T cells was sequenced. TCRdb itself ran the PCR reads through MiXCR, one entry per CDR3 protein. This sample yields 5,500 to 7,500 distinct CDR3 sequences, of which about 20% are seen a single time; over 25% belongs to the top ten. As regards this clonotype: As yet, its antigen is unknown.

This receptor was identified in a human donor who had recovered from COVID-19. Material: CD4+ T cells from blood, cultured in vitro, obtained after SARS-CoV-2 vaccination.

The CDR3 DNA is TGCAGTGCTAGTCCCGGCCGGGGGCGAGATACGCAGTATTTT. Residues: CSASPGRGRDTQYF. V and J are TRBV20-1 and TRBJ2-3, with D perhaps being TRBD1 or TRBD2 (6 bases each). Germline V gene data show CDR1 as DFQATT and CDR2 as SNEGSKA (reference sequence). Trimming took off 3 bases at V and 5 bases at J, with 15 bases between the two ends. There are 14 residues in the CDR3.